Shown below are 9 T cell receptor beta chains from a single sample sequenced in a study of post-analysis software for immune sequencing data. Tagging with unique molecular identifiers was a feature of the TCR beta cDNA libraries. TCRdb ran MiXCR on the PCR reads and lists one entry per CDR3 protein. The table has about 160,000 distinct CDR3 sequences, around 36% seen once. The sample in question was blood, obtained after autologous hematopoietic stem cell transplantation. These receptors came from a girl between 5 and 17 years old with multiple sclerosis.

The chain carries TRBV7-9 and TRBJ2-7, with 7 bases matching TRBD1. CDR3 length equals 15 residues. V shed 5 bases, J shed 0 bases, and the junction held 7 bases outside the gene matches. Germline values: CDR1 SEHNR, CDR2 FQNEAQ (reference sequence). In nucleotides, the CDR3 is TGTGCCAGCAGCGCTGCACAGGGGTCCTCCTACGAGCAGTACTTC. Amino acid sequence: CASSAAQGSSYEQYF.

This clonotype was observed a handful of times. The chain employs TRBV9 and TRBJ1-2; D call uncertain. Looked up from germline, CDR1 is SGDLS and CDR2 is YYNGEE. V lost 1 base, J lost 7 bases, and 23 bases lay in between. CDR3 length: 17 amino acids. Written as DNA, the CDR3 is TGTGCCAGCAGCGTAAGCCCCCGGGGAGAGAGGGAGCGTGGCTACACCTTC. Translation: CASSVSPRGERERGYTF.

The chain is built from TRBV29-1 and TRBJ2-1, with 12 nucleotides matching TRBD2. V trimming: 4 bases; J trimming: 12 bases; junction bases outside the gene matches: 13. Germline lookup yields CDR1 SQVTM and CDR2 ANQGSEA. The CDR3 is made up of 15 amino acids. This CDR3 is CSVASGGADQSGQFF. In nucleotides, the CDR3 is TGCAGCGTTGCTAGCGGGGGGGCCGATCAGAGTGGGCAGTTCTTC.

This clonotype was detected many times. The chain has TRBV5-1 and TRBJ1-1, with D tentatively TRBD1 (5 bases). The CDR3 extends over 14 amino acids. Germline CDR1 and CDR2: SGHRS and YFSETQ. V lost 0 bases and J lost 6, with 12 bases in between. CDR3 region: CASSLDRMVAEAFF. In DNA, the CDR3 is TGCGCCAGCAGCTTGGACAGGATGGTCGCTGAAGCTTTCTTT.

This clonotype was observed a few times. CDR3: CSVPGGVYNEQFF. The CDR3 DNA is TGCAGTGTCCCGGGGGGCGTCTACAATGAGCAGTTCTTC. This rearrangement joins TRBV20-1 to TRBJ2-1; possibly TRBD2 for D (7 bases). Germline V gene lookup returns CDR1 DFQATT and CDR2 SNEGSKA (reference sequence). V lost 7 bases, J lost 3 bases, and 13 bases lay in between. This CDR3 contains 13 residues.

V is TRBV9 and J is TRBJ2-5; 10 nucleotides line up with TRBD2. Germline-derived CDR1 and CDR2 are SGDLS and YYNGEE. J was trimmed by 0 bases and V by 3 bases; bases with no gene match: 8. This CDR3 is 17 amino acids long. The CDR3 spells CASSDRTSGSYQETQYF. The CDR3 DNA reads TGTGCCAGCAGCGACCGGACTAGCGGATCGTACCAAGAGACCCAGTACTTC.

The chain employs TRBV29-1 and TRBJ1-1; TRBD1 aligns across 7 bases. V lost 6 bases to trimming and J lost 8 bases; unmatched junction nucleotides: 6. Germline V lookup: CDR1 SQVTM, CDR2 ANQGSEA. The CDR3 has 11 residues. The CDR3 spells CSVERGLEAFF. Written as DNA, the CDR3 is TGCAGCGTGGAAAGGGGGCTAGAAGCTTTCTTT.

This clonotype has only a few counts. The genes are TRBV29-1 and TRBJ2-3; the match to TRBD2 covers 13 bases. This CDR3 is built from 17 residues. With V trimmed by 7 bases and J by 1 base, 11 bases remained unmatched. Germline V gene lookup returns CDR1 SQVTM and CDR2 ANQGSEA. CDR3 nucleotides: TGCAGCGCGAGAGGACTAGCGGGAGAAGGTGGCACAGATACGCAGTATTTT. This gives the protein CSARGLAGEGGTDTQYF.

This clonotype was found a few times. The CDR3 protein is CASSQEWAAQETQYF. The CDR3 coding sequence is TGTGCCAGCAGCCAGGAGTGGGCAGCGCAAGAGACCCAGTACTTC. The rearrangement uses TRBV3-1 and TRBJ2-5; D remains ambiguous. The CDR3 runs to 15 residues. Germline V gene data show CDR1 as LGHDT and CDR2 as YNNKEL (reference sequence). Trimming took 3 bases from V and 2 from J, leaving 13 bases between them.